This entry is about one T cell receptor (beta chain). The data originate from a study of T cell changes during pregnancy in multiple sclerosis. Germline V gene data show CDR1 as SGDLS and CDR2 as YYNGEE. This CDR3 is 15 amino acids long. Unmatched junction bases numbered 5, after V lost 1 base and J lost 5 bases. Measured with immunoSEQ multiplex PCR; TCRdb has only the in-frame clones, and not every one. Of approximately 93,000 clones listed, approximately 90% are singletons. This sequence joins TRBV9 and TRBJ2-2, with 7 bases aligning to TRBD1. The sequence came from a female donor in good health, enrolled as a control in a pregnancy study. Here the sequenced sample was peripheral blood, taken in the first trimester of pregnancy. The CDR3 sequence: CASSVRQGITGELFF. In DNA form, the CDR3 reads TGTGCCAGCAGCGTACGACAGGGTATTACCGGGGAGCTGTTTTTT. The full variable domain, rest sourced from reference TRBV9 and TRBJ2-2, is DSGVTQTPKHLITATGQRVTLRCSPRSGDLSVYWYQQSLDQGLQFLIQYYNGEERAKGNILERFSAQQFPDLHSELNLSSLELGDSALYFCASSVRQGITGELFFGEGSRLTVL.